This T cell receptor beta chain was retrieved from a study of regulatory T cells in long-lasting Graves disease. Germline V lookup: CDR1 MNHEY, CDR2 SMNVEV (reference sequence). V lost 3 bases and J lost 4; bases outside the gene matches: 5. The CDR3 contains 15 residues. Building of the TCR beta libraries involved iRepertoire HTBI primers and Arm-PCR of CDR3 regions. TCRdb re-called the multiplex PCR reads through MiXCR, storing one row per CDR3 protein. The table records hundreds of thousands of distinct CDR3 sequences, 16% of them present only once. The sample holds many counts of this clonotype. The sample's time point: newly diagnosed GD, antithyroid drugs for less than 3 months. Following extraction of RNA from PBMCs, that RNA was used to make the TCR library. Graves' disease diagnosis followed American Thyroid Association guidelines. These data also formed part of another study, on T cells in Graves' hyperthyroidism and ophthalmopathy. From that paper: A model of 13 V-J features distinguished ophthalmopathy from stable hyperthyroidism.

The receptor's source is a woman aged 25 to 39 with Graves disease. This specimen was peripheral blood mononuclear cells (PBMCs), taken at new diagnosis, from a patient treated with antithyroid drugs. This chain links TRBV27 with TRBJ1-2; 10 bases fit TRBD1. In nucleotides, the CDR3 is TGTGCCAGCAGTTTGGGTCGGGACAGGGGCTATGGCTACACCTTC. It is translated as CASSLGRDRGYGYTF.